This T cell receptor (beta chain) was retrieved from a study of T cell responses to AZD1222 COVID-19 vaccine. CDR1 SNHLY and CDR2 FYNNEI come from the germline V gene. Trimming took 11 bases from V and 6 from J; bases not matched to a gene: 14. The CDR3 runs 14 residues. Assay: immunoSEQ multiplex PCR; the TCRdb copy retains only in-frame clones and omits some. The sample holds approximately 160,000 clones, about nine tenths seen once. The V and J genes are TRBV2 and TRBJ2-7; TRBD1 matches 9 bases. This material consisted of peripheral blood, taken on day 0 of AZD1222 vaccination. This TCR was sampled from an adult in good health. In nucleotides, the CDR3 is TGTGCCGGGGGCCGGGACAGGGAATCATCCGAGCAGTACTTC. Amino acids: CAGGRDRESSEQYF.